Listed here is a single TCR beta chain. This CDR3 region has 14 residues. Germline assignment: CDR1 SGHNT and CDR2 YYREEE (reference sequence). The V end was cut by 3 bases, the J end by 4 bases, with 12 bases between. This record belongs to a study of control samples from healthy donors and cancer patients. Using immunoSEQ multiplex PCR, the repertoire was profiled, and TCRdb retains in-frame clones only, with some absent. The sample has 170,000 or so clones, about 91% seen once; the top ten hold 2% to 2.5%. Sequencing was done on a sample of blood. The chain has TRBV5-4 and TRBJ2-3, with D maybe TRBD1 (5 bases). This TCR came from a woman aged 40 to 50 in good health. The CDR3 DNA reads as TGTGCCAGCAGCTCAGGGCTACAGCCAGATACGCAGTATTTT. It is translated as CASSSGLQPDTQYF. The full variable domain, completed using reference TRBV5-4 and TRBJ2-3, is ETGVTQSPTHLIKTRGQQVTLRCSSQSGHNTVSWYQQALGQGPQFIFQYYREEENGRGNFPPRFSGLQFPNYSSELNVNALELDDSALYLCASSSGLQPDTQYFGPGTRLTVL.